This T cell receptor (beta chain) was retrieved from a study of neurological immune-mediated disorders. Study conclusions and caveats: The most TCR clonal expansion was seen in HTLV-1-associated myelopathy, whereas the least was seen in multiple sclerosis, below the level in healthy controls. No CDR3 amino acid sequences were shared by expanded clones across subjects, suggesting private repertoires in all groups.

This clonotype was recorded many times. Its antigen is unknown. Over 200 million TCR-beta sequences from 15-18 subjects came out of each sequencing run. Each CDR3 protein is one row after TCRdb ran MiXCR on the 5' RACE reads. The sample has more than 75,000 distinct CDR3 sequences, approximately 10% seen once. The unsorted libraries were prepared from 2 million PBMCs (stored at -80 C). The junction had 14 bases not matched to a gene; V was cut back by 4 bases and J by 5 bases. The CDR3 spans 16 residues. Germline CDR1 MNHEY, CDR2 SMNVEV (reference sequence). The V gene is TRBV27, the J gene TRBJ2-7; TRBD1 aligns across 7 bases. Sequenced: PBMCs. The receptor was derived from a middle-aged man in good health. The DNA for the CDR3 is TGTGCCAGCAGTTCTCTCATGGACAGGTTGGGAAACGAGCAGTACTTC. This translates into CASSSLMDRLGNEQYF.